These 8 T cell receptor beta chains came from one sample sequenced in a study of T cells in Graves' hyperthyroidism and ophthalmopathy. Amplification of TCR beta CDR3 regions was performed using RNA transcripts as template. The primer set for the first-round RT-PCR of the TCR CDR3 was HTBI. TCRdb used MiXCR to reprocess the multiplex PCR reads, holding one entry per CDR3 protein. The table records a few hundred thousand distinct CDR3 sequences, 14% of them present only once. The source material was blood. The receptors come from a woman in her 30s with Graves' hyperthyroidism that later progressed to Graves' ophthalmopathy.

The V call is TRBV27, the J call TRBJ1-4; TRBD1 agrees at 11 bases. Germline V gives CDR1 MNHEY, CDR2 SMNVEV (reference sequence). V shed 5 bases and J 3 bases; nucleotides not matched to a gene: 5. This CDR3 contains 16 residues. The CDR3 DNA follows: TGTGCCAGCAGTGGGACAGGGGGAATTGCTAATGAAAAACTGTTTTTT. It encodes CASSGTGGIANEKLFF. The full variable domain, with the rest looked up from reference TRBV27 and TRBJ1-4, is EAQVTQNPRYLITVTGKKLTVTCSQNMNHEYMSWYRQDPGLGLRQIYYSMNVEVTDKGDVPEGYKVSRKEKRNFPLILESPSPNQTSLYFCASSGTGGIANEKLFFGSGTQLSVL.

This clonotype was detected many times. The CDR3 coding sequence is TGCAGTGCTAGCCTTGGCGGGTTGGACACTGAAGCTTTCTTT. Residues: CSASLGGLDTEAFF. This chain uses TRBV20-1 with TRBJ1-1; D unresolved. The CDR3 length is 14 residues. The germline V gene encodes CDR1 DFQATT and CDR2 SNEGSKA (reference sequence). The V and J ends lost 3 bases and 3 bases respectively, with 14 bases between them.

This sequence joins TRBV30 and TRBJ2-7; perhaps TRBD1 as D (6 bases). V was pared by 0 bases and J by 3 bases, with 12 bases between. Germline CDR1 GTSNPN, CDR2 SVGIG (reference sequence). The CDR3 spans 14 residues. The CDR3: CAWSVRGGRYEQYF. In nucleotides, the CDR3 is TGTGCCTGGAGTGTAAGAGGGGGTCGCTACGAGCAGTACTTC.

Regarding this clonotype: This may come from a read error, since a much larger clone is one base off. The chain links TRBV4-3 to TRBJ2-1, with D unresolved. The V gene lost 2 bases and the J gene lost 6 bases, with 11 bases spanning the gap. This CDR3 comprises 14 residues. Germline CDR1 and CDR2: LGHNA and YSLEER. CDR3 sequence: CASSQLVRFNEQFF. CDR3 bases: TGCGCCAGCAGCCAACTAGTACGCTTCAATGAGCAGTTCTTC.

Concerning this clonotype itself: Being one base from a much bigger clone, this may be a read error. This rearrangement joins TRBV18 to TRBJ1-1; TRBD1 matches 11 bases. The CDR3 consists of 14 residues. In germline, CDR1 is KGHSH, CDR2 LQKENI. The DNA for the CDR3 is TGTGGCAGCTCACCAGCGGGACAGGGGGTCGGAGCTTTCTTT. Translating gives CGSSPAGQGVGAFF.

Note on this clonotype: This CDR3 is missing its conserved last phenylalanine or tryptophan, likely due to a read error. The chain couples TRBV4-2 to TRBJ2-5, with D tentatively TRBD2 (6 bases). Per germline, CDR1 LGHNA and CDR2 YNFKEQ. Trimming stripped 4 bases from V and 2 bases from J, with 11 bases between. The CDR3 loop spans 14 amino acids. In DNA form, the CDR3 reads TGTGCCAGCAGCCCCGGGACTGAACAAGAGACCCAGTACCTC. Translating gives CASSPGTEQETQYL.

This clonotype was seen many times. The rearrangement links TRBV6-2 or TRBV6-3 to TRBJ1-2; the D is unclear. Looked up from germline, CDR1 is MNHEY and CDR2 is SVGEGT. Trimming stripped 7 bases from V and 5 bases from J, with 14 bases between. This CDR3 spans 13 amino acids. CDR3 region: CASTYASGYGYTF. In nucleotides, the CDR3 is TGTGCCAGCACCTATGCAAGTGGATATGGCTACACCTTC.

This clonotype was seen ten or more times. J is TRBJ2-2 and V is TRBV19; TRBD2 matches 10 bases. Germline V gene sequence: CDR1 LNHDA, CDR2 SQIVND (reference sequence). The CDR3 totals 15 residues. The trim removed 6 bases at V and 4 bases at J, leaving 5 bases unmatched. The CDR3: CASRLAGASTGELFF. DNA of the CDR3: TGTGCCAGTAGGCTAGCGGGAGCTAGCACCGGGGAGCTGTTTTTT.